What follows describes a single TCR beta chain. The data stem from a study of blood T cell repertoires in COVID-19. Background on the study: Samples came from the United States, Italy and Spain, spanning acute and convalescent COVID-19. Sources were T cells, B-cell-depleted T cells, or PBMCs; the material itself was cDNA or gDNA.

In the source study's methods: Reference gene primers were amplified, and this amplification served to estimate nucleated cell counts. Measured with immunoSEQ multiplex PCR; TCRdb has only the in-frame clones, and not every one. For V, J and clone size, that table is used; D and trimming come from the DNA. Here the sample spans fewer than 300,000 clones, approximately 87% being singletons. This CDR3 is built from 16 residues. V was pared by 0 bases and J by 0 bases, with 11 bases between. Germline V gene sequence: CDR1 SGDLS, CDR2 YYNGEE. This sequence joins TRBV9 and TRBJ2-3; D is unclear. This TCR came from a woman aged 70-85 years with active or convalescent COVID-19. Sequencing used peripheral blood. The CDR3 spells CASSVAGRPSTDTQYF. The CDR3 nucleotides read TGTGCCAGCAGCGTAGCAGGCAGGCCCAGCACAGATACGCAGTATTTT.